The source of this TCR beta chain is a study of CD8 T cells in ankylosing spondylitis. Overall study results and limits: Reportedly, significant enrichment of disease-linked clones occurred in matched ankylosing spondylitis synovial fluid. Certain motif variants had earlier been reported in reactive arthritis synovial fluid and blood. Seemingly distinctive of ankylosing spondylitis blood was a TCR beta motif formed by eight highly homologous variants.

Libraries of TCR beta came from quantitative 5'-RACE with molecular barcodes. TCRdb used MiXCR to reprocess the 5' RACE reads, holding one entry per CDR3 protein. The sample shows about 450,000 distinct CDR3 sequences, 25% to 30% of them seen only once. In its sample, this clonotype was seen a few times. Its antigen is not identified. Trimming left V 0 bases short and J 10 bases short, with 14 bases between. The CDR3 sequence is 14 residues long. Germline CDR1 and CDR2: SGHRS and YFSETQ. This chain links TRBV5-1 with TRBJ2-1; no reliable D call. The source material was blood, either unsorted or a sorted T cell fraction (not recorded which). The source is a male donor with ankylosing spondylitis. CDR3 in DNA: TGCGCCAGCAGCTTGGTGGTCGGCCGAGGCGAGCAGTTCTTC. It codes for CASSLVVGRGEQFF.